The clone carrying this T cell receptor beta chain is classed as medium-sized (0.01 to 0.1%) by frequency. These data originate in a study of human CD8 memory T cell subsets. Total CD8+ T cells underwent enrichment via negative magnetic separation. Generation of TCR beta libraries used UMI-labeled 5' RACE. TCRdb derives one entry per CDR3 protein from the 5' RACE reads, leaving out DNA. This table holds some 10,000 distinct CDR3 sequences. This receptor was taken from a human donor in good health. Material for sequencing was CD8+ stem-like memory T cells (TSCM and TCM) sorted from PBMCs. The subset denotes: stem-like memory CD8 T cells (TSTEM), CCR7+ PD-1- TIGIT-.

The CDR3 reads CASSQGASEAFF. J is TRBJ1-1 and V is TRBV7-9; TCRdb names TRBD1, which stays unverified in the absence of DNA. CDR3 size: 12 residues. CDR1 is SEHNR, CDR2 FQNEAQ, per germline (reference sequence).